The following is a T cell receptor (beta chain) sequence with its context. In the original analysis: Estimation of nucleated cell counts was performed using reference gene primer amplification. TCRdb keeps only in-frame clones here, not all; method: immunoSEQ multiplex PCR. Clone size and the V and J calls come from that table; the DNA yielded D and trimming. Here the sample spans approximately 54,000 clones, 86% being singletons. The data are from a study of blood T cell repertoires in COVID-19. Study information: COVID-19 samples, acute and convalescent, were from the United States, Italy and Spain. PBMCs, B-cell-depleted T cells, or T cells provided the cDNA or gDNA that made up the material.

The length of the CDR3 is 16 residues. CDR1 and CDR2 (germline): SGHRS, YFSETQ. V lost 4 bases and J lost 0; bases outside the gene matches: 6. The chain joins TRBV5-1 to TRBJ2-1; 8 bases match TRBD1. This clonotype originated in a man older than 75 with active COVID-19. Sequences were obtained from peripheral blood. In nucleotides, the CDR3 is TGCGCCAGCAGCCCGGACAGGGAAGGCTCCTACAATGAGCAGTTCTTC. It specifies CASSPDREGSYNEQFF. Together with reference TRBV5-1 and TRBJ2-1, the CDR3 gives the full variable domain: KAGVTQTPRYLIKTRGQQVTLSCSPISGHRSVSWYQQTPGQGLQFLFEYFSETQRNKGNFPGRFSGRQFSNSRSEMNVSTLELGDSALYLCASSPDREGSYNEQFFGPGTRLTVL.